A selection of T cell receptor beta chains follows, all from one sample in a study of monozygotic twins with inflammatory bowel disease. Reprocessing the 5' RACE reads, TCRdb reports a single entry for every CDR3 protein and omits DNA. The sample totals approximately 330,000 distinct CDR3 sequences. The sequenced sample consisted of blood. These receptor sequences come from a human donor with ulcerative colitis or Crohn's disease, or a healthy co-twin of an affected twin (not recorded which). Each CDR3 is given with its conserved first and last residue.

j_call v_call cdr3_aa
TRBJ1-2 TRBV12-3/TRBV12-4 CASRQPSTNYGYTF
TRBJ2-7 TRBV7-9 CASSRSGGGGSYEQYF
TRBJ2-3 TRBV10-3 CAIRLGTSDTQYF
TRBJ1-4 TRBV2 CASSEGEGGEKLFF
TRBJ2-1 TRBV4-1 CASSLEREGYNEQFF
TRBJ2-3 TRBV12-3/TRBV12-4 CASRIDPTDTQYF
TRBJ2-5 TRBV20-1 CSARDLRGGDQETQYF
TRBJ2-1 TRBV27 CASRTGTSSYNEQFF
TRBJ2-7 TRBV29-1 CSVGASGEQYF
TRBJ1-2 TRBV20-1 CSASLGDYGYTF
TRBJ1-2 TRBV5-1 CASSLGLSRSYTF
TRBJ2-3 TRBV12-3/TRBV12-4 CASSYSETTDTQYF
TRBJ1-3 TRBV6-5 CASSRSSGNTIYF
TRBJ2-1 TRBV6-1 CASSASGRALVNEQFF
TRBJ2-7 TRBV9 CASSASRRAGEGEQYF
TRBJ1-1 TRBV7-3 CASSFGDTEAFF
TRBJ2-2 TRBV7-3 CASSLGSPGTGELFF
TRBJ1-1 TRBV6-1 CASSAPRQGRGTEAFF
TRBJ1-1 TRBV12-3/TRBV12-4 CASSSPSFLNTEAFF
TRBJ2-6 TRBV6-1 CASSRLSWANVLTF
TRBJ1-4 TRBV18 CASSPTGVGEKLFF
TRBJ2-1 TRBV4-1 CASSHPPGQRPHEQFF
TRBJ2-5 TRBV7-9 CASTTGNWPVQETQYF
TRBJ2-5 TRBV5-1 CASSYTFQETQYF
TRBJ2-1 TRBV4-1 CASTSRGSSGLYGQFF
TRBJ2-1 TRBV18 CASSPERAGFSYNEQFF
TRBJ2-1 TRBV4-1 CASSGVGGGSYNEQFF
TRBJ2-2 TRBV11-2 CASSHEAGELFF
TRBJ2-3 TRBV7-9 CASSLGDRVTDTQYF
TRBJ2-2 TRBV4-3 CASSHSAGELFF
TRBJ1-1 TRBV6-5 CASARGENTEAFF
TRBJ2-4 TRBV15 CATSPAGDRKNIQYF
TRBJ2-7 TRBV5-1 CANSHNPGQYVEQYF
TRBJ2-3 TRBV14 CASSPAQGFTDTQYF
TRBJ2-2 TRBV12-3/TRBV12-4 CASSPKGELFF